Presented here are 32 T cell receptor beta chains from one specimen sequenced in a study of Graves' ophthalmopathy and Graves' hyperthyroidism. Researchers took RNA transcripts and amplified TCR beta CDR3 regions from them. First-round RT-PCR employed HTBI primers, with a second-round multiplex PCR after it. A single record per CDR3 protein comes from TCRdb applying MiXCR to the multiplex PCR reads. Of almost 400,000 distinct CDR3 sequences listed, 15% to 20% are singletons. Sequenced: peripheral blood. These receptor sequences come from a woman under 30 with Graves' ophthalmopathy.

Worth noting for this clonotype: Just one base apart from a much larger clone, this may be a read error. The J gene is TRBJ2-2, the V gene TRBV11-2; D is uncertain. Per germline, CDR1 SGHAT and CDR2 FQNNGV. This CDR3 has 13 residues. V was clipped by 7 bases and J by 0 bases, with 6 bases between them. The CDR3 DNA reads TGTGCCAGCATCGGGCCGAACACCGGGGAGCTGTTTTTT. Its protein is CASIGPNTGELFF.

This clonotype has at least ten counts. The chain joins TRBV28 to TRBJ2-2; D tentatively fits TRBD1 or TRBD2 (5 bases each). Between the trimmed V and J ends, which lost 5 bases and 4 bases, there was a span of 17 bases. In germline, CDR1 is MDHEN, CDR2 SYDVKM. This CDR3 spans 16 amino acids. CDR3 sequence reads: CASSPPIGTGTGELFF. CDR3 nucleotides: TGTGCCAGCAGTCCGCCGATTGGGACGGGCACCGGGGAGCTGTTTTTT.

This clonotype appeared many times. The V and J genes are TRBV9 and TRBJ2-5; 11 bases are a match to TRBD1. CDR3 length equals 17 residues. Trimming removed 3 bases from V and 4 bases from J; junction bases left unmatched: 11. Looked up from germline, CDR1 is SGDLS and CDR2 is YYNGEE. CDR3 loop: CASSGLPRTGGPETQYF. The DNA of the CDR3 is TGTGCCAGCAGCGGGCTACCTCGGACAGGGGGCCCAGAGACCCAGTACTTC.

This chain uses TRBV2 with TRBJ1-5; no definite D call. The germline gives CDR1 SNHLY, CDR2 FYNNEI. Between the trimmed V and J ends, which lost 4 bases and 3 bases, there was a span of 7 bases. This CDR3 comprises 13 residues. CDR3 protein: CASSGRNNQPQHF. CDR3 DNA sequence: TGTGCCAGCAGTGGTCGGAACAATCAGCCCCAGCATTTT.

This clonotype has a count of ten or more. The genes are TRBV10-1 and TRBJ2-2, with a weak D call TRBD1 (6 bases). Germline assignment: CDR1 WNHNN and CDR2 SYGVQD (reference sequence). Trimming left V 3 bases short and J 4 bases short, with 6 bases between. The CDR3 runs to 13 residues. The CDR3 coding sequence is TGCGCCAGCAGTGAAGGGGGCACCGGGGAGCTGTTTTTT. It yields the protein CASSEGGTGELFF.

This clonotype was observed many times. This chain uses TRBV6-6 with TRBJ1-1, with 7 bases fitting TRBD1. CDR3 length equals 16 residues. Germline lookup yields CDR1 MNHNY and CDR2 SVGAGI (reference sequence). DNA of the CDR3: TGTGTCCCCCGGGGACAGACCTATCACATGAACACTGAAGCTTTCTTT. This gives the protein CVPRGQTYHMNTEAFF.

V usage is TRBV27 and J usage is TRBJ1-2; possible D gene TRBD1, 5 bases. V was clipped by 9 bases and J by 8 bases, with 19 bases between them. The germline CDR1 and CDR2 sequences are MNHEY and SMNVEV (reference sequence). The CDR3 has 13 residues. The CDR3 protein is CARSPGPRRGYTF. CDR3 DNA sequence: TGTGCCAGATCGCCAGGGCCGAGGAGGGGCTACACCTTC.

With regard to this clonotype: A much larger clone lies a single base off, so this may be a read error. V gene TRBV5-4 combines with J gene TRBJ1-2; TRBD1 is a possible D gene (5 bases). This CDR3 region has 14 residues. Germline lookup yields CDR1 SGHNT and CDR2 YYREEE (reference sequence). The CDR3 sequence is CASSLRGATYGHTF. The CDR3 DNA sequence: TGTGCCAGCAGCTTGAGAGGGGCGACCTATGGCCACACCTTC. The full variable domain, its missing parts supplied by reference TRBV5-4 and TRBJ1-2, is ETGVTQSPTHLIKTRGQQVTLRCSSQSGHNTVSWYQQALGQGPQFIFQYYREEENGRGNFPPRFSGLQFPNYSSELNVNALELDDSALYLCASSLRGATYGHTFGSGTRLTVV.

This clonotype was observed many times. The CDR3 DNA sequence: TGTGCCAGCAGTCAATACACAGGGGGCGGGAGACAGCCCCAGCATTTT. Its protein product is CASSQYTGGGRQPQHF. The chain uses TRBV28 and TRBJ1-5, with TRBD1 matching over 9 bases. The CDR3 consists of 16 residues. Germline CDR1 and CDR2: MDHEN and SYDVKM. J was trimmed by 7 bases and V by 5 bases; bases with no gene match: 12.

This clonotype was seen many times. The chain has TRBV27 and TRBJ2-7, with D possibly matching TRBD2 (6 bases). V was shortened by 2 bases and J by 3 bases, with 11 bases between the two germline ends. The CDR3 loop spans 14 amino acids. Per germline, CDR1 MNHEY and CDR2 SMNVEV (reference sequence). The CDR3 region has the DNA TGTGCCAGCAGTTTAGAGGCGCGGGGCTACGAGCAGTACTTC. Translating gives CASSLEARGYEQYF.

The chain uses TRBV5-1 and TRBJ2-5; 7 bases match TRBD2. V lost 0 bases to trimming and J lost 4 bases; unmatched junction nucleotides: 6. Germline CDR1 reads SGHRS; CDR2 reads YFSETQ. The CDR3 contains 15 residues. CDR3 bases: TGCGCCAGCAGCTTGGAGGCGGGAGTACGAGAGACCCAGTACTTC. Encoded protein: CASSLEAGVRETQYF.

This chain joins TRBV6-2 or TRBV6-3 and TRBJ2-2; no reliable D call. CDR1 and CDR2 from the germline V gene are MNHEY and SVGEGT. V lost 8 bases, J lost 7 bases, and 8 bases lay in between. This CDR3 has 11 amino acids. The CDR3 DNA is TGTGCCAGCGGGCTGGGCGGGGAGCTGTTTTTT. This translates into CASGLGGELFF.

This clonotype has a count of ten or more. The rearrangement links TRBV9 to TRBJ1-5, with no clear D. V lost 0 bases and J lost 6, with 13 bases in between. CDR3 length: 15 amino acids. Germline V gene data show CDR1 as SGDLS and CDR2 as YYNGEE. CDR3 loop: CASSVDGGFLQPQHF. CDR3 DNA: TGTGCCAGCAGCGTAGATGGAGGATTCCTTCAGCCCCAGCATTTT.

This clonotype was recorded at least ten times. This chain uses TRBV20-1 with TRBJ1-5; TRBD1 agrees at 7 bases. The ends lost 3 bases at V and 5 bases at J; junction bases unmatched: 10. Germline V gives CDR1 DFQATT, CDR2 SNEGSKA (reference sequence). The CDR3 spans 15 residues. In nucleotides, the CDR3 is TGCAGTGCTAGGGCCGCGGGACAGCTCGATCAGCCCCAGCATTTT. Translating gives CSARAAGQLDQPQHF.

There are many counts of this clonotype. The chain employs TRBV27 and TRBJ2-2; D remains ambiguous. Trimming removed 2 bases from V and 6 bases from J, with 10 bases in between. Germline-derived CDR1 and CDR2 are MNHEY and SMNVEV (reference sequence). This CDR3 comprises 14 residues. The CDR3 is CASSLGSGPGELFF. In nucleotides, the CDR3 is TGTGCCAGCAGTTTAGGTTCCGGCCCCGGGGAGCTGTTTTTT.

J is TRBJ2-7 and V is TRBV28; the D is unclear. The V and J ends lost 5 bases and 3 bases respectively, with 11 bases between them. The CDR3 is 13 residues long. The V gene's germline CDR1 is MDHEN and CDR2 SYDVKM. The chain's CDR3 is CASSPPFGYEQYF. The CDR3 DNA reads TGTGCCAGCAGTCCCCCCTTTGGCTACGAGCAGTACTTC.

This clonotype appeared many times. This sequence joins TRBV7-3 and TRBJ2-3, with 14 positions matching TRBD2. The CDR3 contains 18 residues. Germline CDR1 is SGHTA and CDR2 is FQGTGA. V gave up 0 bases and J gave up 5 bases; unmatched junction bases: 7. This CDR3 reads CASSLTLGLAGVEDTQYF. The CDR3 nucleotides read TGTGCCAGCAGCTTAACACTGGGACTAGCGGGGGTGGAAGATACGCAGTATTTT.

This clonotype occurred many times. The CDR3 loop is CASRGTGTGGGRGGPSDEQYF. For the CDR3, the DNA is TGTGCCAGCAGGGGGACCGGGACAGGGGGCGGGAGAGGCGGCCCGTCGGACGAGCAGTACTTC. The V gene is TRBV7-3, the J gene TRBJ2-7, with TRBD1 matching over 12 bases. Germline lookup yields CDR1 SGHTA and CDR2 FQGTGA. The CDR3 covers 21 residues. V shed 6 bases, J shed 5 bases, and the junction held 26 bases outside the gene matches.

This chain links TRBV27 with TRBJ2-7; TRBD1 might be the D (6 bases). CDR3 length: 16 amino acids. CDR1 is MNHEY and CDR2 is SMNVEV in the germline V gene (reference sequence). Trimming shortened V by 3 bases and J by 3 bases, and 18 bases separated the two germline ends. In DNA form, the CDR3 reads TGTGCCAGCAGTTTGTCTTCCGGGACATCCGGCTACGAGCAGTACTTC. This encodes CASSLSSGTSGYEQYF.

This clonotype has a count of ten or more. The rearrangement uses TRBV6-5 and TRBJ2-7, with TRBD2 identical over 8 bases. V shed 6 bases and J 3 bases; nucleotides not matched to a gene: 19. The CDR3 runs to 18 residues. Germline V lookup: CDR1 MNHEY, CDR2 SVGAGI. CDR3 DNA sequence: TGTGCCAGCAGAGTAGGGGTGGGGGCGACTAGCGAGAACTACGAGCAGTACTTC. Protein product: CASRVGVGATSENYEQYF.

Many counts were recorded for this clonotype. This rearrangement joins TRBV7-2 to TRBJ2-1; 11 bases fit TRBD2. CDR3 size: 15 residues. V lost 0 bases and J lost 8; bases outside the gene matches: 3. CDR1 is SGHTA, CDR2 FQGNSA, per germline. CDR3 protein: CASSLALAGGDEQFF. CDR3 DNA: TGTGCCAGCAGCTTAGCCCTAGCGGGGGGAGATGAGCAGTTCTTC.

This clonotype was found many times. The chain combines TRBV12-3 or TRBV12-4 with TRBJ2-7; no clear D gene. This CDR3 region has 12 residues. V lost 4 bases and J lost 2, with 6 bases in between. The DNA of the CDR3 is TGTGCCAGCAGTTGGCGCGCCTACGAGCAGTACTTC. Protein: CASSWRAYEQYF.

V usage is TRBV12-3 or TRBV12-4 and J usage is TRBJ1-5; D call uncertain. The CDR3 totals 15 residues. V lost 5 bases to trimming and J lost 2 bases, with 13 bases between them. In DNA form, the CDR3 reads TGTGCCAGCAGTAATTGGTTGGTCGGCAATCAGCCCCAGCATTTT. Protein: CASSNWLVGNQPQHF.

There are many counts of this clonotype. This chain joins TRBV29-1 and TRBJ2-7; 8 positions match TRBD1. Per the germline V gene, CDR1 is SQVTM and CDR2 is ANQGSEA. The CDR3 has 13 residues. Trimming took 6 bases from V and 9 from J; bases not matched to a gene: 13. Here the CDR3 reads CSVADRGKNAQYF. In DNA, the CDR3 is TGCAGCGTGGCTGACAGGGGCAAAAACGCGCAGTACTTC.

This clonotype has ten or more counts. The chain carries TRBV27 and TRBJ2-7, with TRBD1 matching 8 bases. This CDR3 is built from 15 residues. The germline V gene has CDR1 MNHEY and CDR2 SMNVEV (reference sequence). After removal of 6 bases from V and 3 bases from J, the junction contained 10 bases not matched to a gene. The CDR3 protein is CASRSDRGPLYEQYF. CDR3 DNA: TGTGCCAGCAGATCAGACAGGGGCCCACTCTACGAGCAGTACTTC.

This clonotype was counted ten times or more. The chain couples TRBV11-2 to TRBJ2-7; 13 bases match TRBD2. CDR3 size: 18 residues. The germline V gene encodes CDR1 SGHAT and CDR2 FQNNGV. V shed 3 bases and J 6 bases; nucleotides not matched to a gene: 14. For the CDR3, the DNA is TGTGCCAGCAGCTTCACTAGCGGGGGGGACACCTCTCCTTTCGAGCAGTACTTC. Translating gives CASSFTSGGDTSPFEQYF.

This clonotype was seen ten or more times. This chain links TRBV14 with TRBJ1-1; D unresolved. The CDR3 covers 14 residues. Germline V CDR1 and CDR2: SGHDN, FVKESK. V was shortened by 0 bases and J by 3 bases, with 8 bases between the two germline ends. Written as DNA, the CDR3 is TGTGCCAGCAGCCAAGAGGAGGACTACACTGAAGCTTTCTTT. Its protein is CASSQEEDYTEAFF.

This chain joins TRBV2 and TRBJ2-7; a possible D gene is TRBD2 (5 bases). This CDR3 is 17 amino acids long. V lost 6 bases and J 3 bases, leaving 24 bases between the germline ends. CDR1 SNHLY and CDR2 FYNNEI come from the germline V gene. CDR3 amino acids: CASRAEPLVSIYYEQYF. Written as DNA, the CDR3 is TGTGCCAGCAGGGCCGAACCACTAGTATCCATCTACTACGAGCAGTACTTC.

This clonotype was counted many times. This rearrangement joins TRBV11-2 to TRBJ1-1; the D is unclear. V was pared by 5 bases and J by 3 bases, with 4 bases between. This CDR3 has 11 amino acids. The germline V gene has CDR1 SGHAT and CDR2 FQNNGV. The DNA for the CDR3 is TGTGCCAGCAGCGCCGACACTGAAGCTTTCTTT. Translating it yields CASSADTEAFF.

This clonotype has ten or more counts. This sequence joins TRBV2 and TRBJ2-2; D might be TRBD1 (6 bases). The CDR3 is 16 residues long. CDR1 and CDR2 (germline): SNHLY, FYNNEI. V lost 6 bases and J 4 bases, leaving 18 bases between the germline ends. The CDR3 DNA is TGTGCCAGCAGGAAATCTAGGGGGTACGGCACCGGGGAGCTGTTTTTT. It encodes CASRKSRGYGTGELFF.

This clonotype came up many times. CDR3 protein: CASGGTGALGTEAFF. The CDR3 DNA follows: TGTGCCAGCGGAGGGACAGGGGCTTTAGGGACTGAAGCTTTCTTT. The gene calls are TRBV6-5 and TRBJ1-1; 10 bases are a match to TRBD1. The CDR3 length is 15 residues. The V gene end was trimmed by 8 bases and the J gene end by 5 bases; junction bases not matched to a gene: 11. Germline CDR1 reads MNHEY; CDR2 reads SVGAGI.

This clonotype was seen many times. The gene calls are TRBV10-3 and TRBJ2-7, with 12 nucleotides matching TRBD1. The J segment lost 5 bases and the V segment lost 8 bases, leaving 7 bases of the junction unmatched. Germline V lookup: CDR1 ENHRY, CDR2 SYGVKD. The CDR3 extends over 14 amino acids. The CDR3 reads CAIAAGTGGDEQYF. CDR3 DNA sequence: TGTGCCATCGCGGCCGGGACAGGGGGCGACGAGCAGTACTTC.